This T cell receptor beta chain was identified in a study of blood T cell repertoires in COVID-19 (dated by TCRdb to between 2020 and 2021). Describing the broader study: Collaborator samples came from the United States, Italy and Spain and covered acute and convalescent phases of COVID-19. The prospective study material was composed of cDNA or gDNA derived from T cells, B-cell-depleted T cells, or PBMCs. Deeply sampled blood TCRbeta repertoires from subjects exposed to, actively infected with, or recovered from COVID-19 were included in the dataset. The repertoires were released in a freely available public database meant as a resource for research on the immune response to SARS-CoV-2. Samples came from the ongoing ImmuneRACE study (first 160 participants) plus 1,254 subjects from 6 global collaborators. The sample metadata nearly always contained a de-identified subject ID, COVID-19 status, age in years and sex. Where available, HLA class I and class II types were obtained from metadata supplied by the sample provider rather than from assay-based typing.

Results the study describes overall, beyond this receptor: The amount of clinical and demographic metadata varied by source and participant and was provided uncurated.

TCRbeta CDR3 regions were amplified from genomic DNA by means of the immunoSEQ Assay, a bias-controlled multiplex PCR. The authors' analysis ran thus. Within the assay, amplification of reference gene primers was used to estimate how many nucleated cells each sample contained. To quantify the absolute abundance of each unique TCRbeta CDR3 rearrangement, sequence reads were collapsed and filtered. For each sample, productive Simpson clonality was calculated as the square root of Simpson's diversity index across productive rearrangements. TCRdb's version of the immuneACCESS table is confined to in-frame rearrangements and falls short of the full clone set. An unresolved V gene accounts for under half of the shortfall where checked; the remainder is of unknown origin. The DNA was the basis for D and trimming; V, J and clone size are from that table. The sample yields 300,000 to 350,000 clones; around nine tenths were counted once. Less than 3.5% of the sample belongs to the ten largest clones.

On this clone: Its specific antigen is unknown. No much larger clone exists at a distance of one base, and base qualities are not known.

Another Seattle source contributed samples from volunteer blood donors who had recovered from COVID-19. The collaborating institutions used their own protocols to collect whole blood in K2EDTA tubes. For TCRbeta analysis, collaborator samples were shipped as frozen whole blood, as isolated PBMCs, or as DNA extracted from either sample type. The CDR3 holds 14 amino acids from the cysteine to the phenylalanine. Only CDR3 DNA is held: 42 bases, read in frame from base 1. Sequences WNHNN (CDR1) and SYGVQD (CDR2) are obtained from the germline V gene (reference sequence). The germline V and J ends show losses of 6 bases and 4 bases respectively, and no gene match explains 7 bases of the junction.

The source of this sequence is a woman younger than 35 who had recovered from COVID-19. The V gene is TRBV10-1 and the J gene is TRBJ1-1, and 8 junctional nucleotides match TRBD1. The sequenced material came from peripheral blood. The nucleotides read TGCGCCAGCAGCTTGACAGGGGAAGGCACTGAAGCTTTCTTT. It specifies CASSLTGEGTEAFF.